These 6 T cell receptor beta chains originate from one sample sequenced in a study of T-cell memory formation after mild COVID-19. TCRdb re-derived calls from the 5' RACE reads in MiXCR, one entry per CDR3 protein. The sample consists of roughly 340,000 distinct CDR3 sequences, 20% of them appearing once. Input material: PBMCs or a T cell subset sorted from them (not recorded which). All receptors derive from a man aged 18 to 30 who had mild COVID-19 (a few samples of this study predate the infection). Cell type and time point are not known.

In this sample, this clonotype turned up a few times. The chain couples TRBV19 to TRBJ1-2; D may be TRBD1 (6 bases). Germline CDR1 and CDR2: LNHDA and SQIVND (reference sequence). The V end lost 5 bases, the J end lost 6 bases, and 13 bases lay between the germline ends. There are 13 residues in the CDR3. CDR3 region: CASSVGQLDGYTF. The CDR3 nucleotides read TGTGCCAGTAGTGTTGGACAGTTGGATGGCTACACCTTC.

This clonotype was seen ten or more times. The V and J genes are TRBV9 and TRBJ2-7; TRBD1 or TRBD2 may be the D gene (5 bases each). Looked up from germline, CDR1 is SGDLS and CDR2 is YYNGEE. The CDR3 consists of 15 residues. V lost 0 bases to trimming and J lost 3 bases, with 13 bases between them. CDR3 loop: CASSVGDGRFYEQYF. The CDR3 DNA sequence: TGTGCCAGCAGCGTAGGGGACGGTCGTTTCTACGAGCAGTACTTC.

This chain links TRBV7-3 with TRBJ2-3; no clear D. Germline V gene sequence: CDR1 SGHTA, CDR2 FQGTGA. CDR3 length equals 13 residues. V lost 7 bases and J 5 bases, leaving 13 bases between the germline ends. This CDR3 reads CASTPLERDTQYF. DNA for the CDR3: TGTGCCAGCACCCCGCTGGAGCGAGATACGCAGTATTTT.

This clonotype was detected a few times. The rearrangement joins TRBV28 to TRBJ1-2, with D perhaps TRBD1 (6 bases). This CDR3 is built from 16 residues. Per the germline V gene, CDR1 is MDHEN and CDR2 is SYDVKM. Trimming pared 2 bases from V and 8 bases from J, leaving 21 bases between. The CDR3, as DNA: TGTGCCAGCAGTTTAACGGTGGGCTCGGGGGCTCGCGGCTACACCTTC. Its translation is CASSLTVGSGARGYTF.

The rearrangement links TRBV5-6 to TRBJ2-7; D possibly corresponds to TRBD2 (6 bases). CDR1 and CDR2 from the germline V gene are SGHDT and YYEEEE. The CDR3 sequence is 13 residues long. V was cut by 3 bases and J by 4 bases, with 11 bases left in between. CDR3 DNA sequence: TGTGCCAGCAGCTGGGGACTGTCTTACGAGCAGTACGTC. Protein sequence: CASSWGLSYEQYV.

V is TRBV12-3 or TRBV12-4 and J is TRBJ2-7, with 10 positions matching TRBD1. Trimming removed 6 bases from V and 3 bases from J; junction bases left unmatched: 8. CDR3 length: 15 residues. DNA of the CDR3: TGTGCCAGCAGCCGGACAGGGGGTCTCGACTACGAGCAGTACTTC. Its protein is CASSRTGGLDYEQYF.